The 10 T cell receptor beta chains reported below all come from one sample, sequenced in a study of shared clonotypes between healthy human individuals. TCRdb's copy holds only in-frame clones and misses some; the assay was immunoSEQ multiplex PCR. The table records just over 2,000,000 clones, 90% to 95% of them present only once. The source material was naive CD4+ T cells sorted from blood. Subset given: CD45RA+ positively selected. The receptors derive from a man between 18 and 35 years old in good health.

This clone was detected once. The gene calls are TRBV28 and TRBJ1-4; TRBD1 might be the D (5 bases). The V and J ends lost 6 bases and 3 bases respectively, with 14 bases between them. The germline CDR1 and CDR2 sequences are MDHEN and SYDVKM. The CDR3 length is 15 residues. In nucleotides, the CDR3 is TGTGCCAGCAGCCCCCAGGGTCCGGCTAATGAAAAACTGTTTTTT. This gives the protein CASSPQGPANEKLFF.

V and J are TRBV25-1 and TRBJ1-3, with TRBD1 identical over 7 bases. The CDR3 is 14 residues long. The germline V gene has CDR1 MGHDK and CDR2 SYGVNS. After removal of 10 bases from V and 4 bases from J, the junction contained 10 bases not matched to a gene. CDR3 amino acids: CATKAGGAGNTIYF. CDR3 DNA sequence: TGTGCCACCAAGGCAGGGGGTGCGGGAAACACCATATATTTT. Combining the CDR3 with reference TRBV25-1 and TRBJ1-3 gives the whole variable domain EADIYQTPRYLVIGTGKKITLECSQTMGHDKMYWYQQDPGMELHLIHYSYGVNSTEKGDLSSESTVSRIRTEHFPLTLESARPSHTSQYLCATKAGGAGNTIYFGEGSWLTVV.

The chain uses TRBV7-9 and TRBJ1-4; D perhaps matches TRBD1 (6 bases). The ends were cut back, 2 bases at V and 4 bases at J, with 14 bases in the middle. From germline, CDR1 is SEHNR and CDR2 FQNEAQ (reference sequence). The CDR3 is 16 residues long. The CDR3 nucleotides are TGTGCCAGCAGCTTATACAGGGTCGGGGTTAATGAAAAACTGTTTTTT. Amino acid sequence: CASSLYRVGVNEKLFF.

The chain carries TRBV21-1 and TRBJ2-2; the tabulated D call, TRBD1, remains unverified against the DNA. TRBV21-1 is designated a pseudogene. The length of the CDR3 is 14 residues. The CDR3 DNA reads as TGTGCCAGCAGCAAAGGTGGCAGGCCCGGGGAGCTGTTTTTT. It is translated as CASSKGGRPGELFF.

As regards this clone: Relative to the germline gene, one junction end is altered; a read error may explain this. The chain recombines TRBV30 with TRBJ1-6, with D perhaps TRBD1 (6 bases). The CDR3 has 14 amino acids. Germline CDR1 GTSNPN, CDR2 SVGIG (reference sequence). The CDR3 region has the DNA TGTGCCTGGATGGGGGGGCCCGGCGAGTCCCCAATCCTCTTT. Translating gives CAWMGGPGESPILF. The entire variable domain, with the rest obtained from reference TRBV30 and TRBJ1-6, is as follows: SQTIHQWPATLVQPVGSPLSLECTVEGTSNPNLYWYRQAAGRGLQLLFYSVGIGQISSEVPQNLSASRPQDRQFILSSKKLLLSDSGFYLCAWMGGPGESPILFGNGTRLTVT.

In its sample, this clone was seen once. V gene TRBV4-2 combines with J gene TRBJ1-4; TRBD1 matches at 7 bases. CDR1 and CDR2 (germline): LGHNA, YNFKEQ. There are 16 residues in the CDR3. Unmatched junction bases numbered 11, after V lost 4 bases and J lost 6 bases. Here the CDR3 DNA reads TGTGCCAGCAGCCCCTCCAACAGGGGCAGAGATGAAAAACTGTTTTTT. Translated, it gives CASSPSNRGRDEKLFF.

This chain links TRBV30 with TRBJ2-7; 10 bases are a match to TRBD2. Germline V gives CDR1 GTSNPN, CDR2 SVGIG (reference sequence). The CDR3 totals 19 residues. The V and J ends lost 3 bases and 4 bases, in that order; junction bases with no gene match: 21. The CDR3 reads CAWSGRRSFSGRTPYEQYF. CDR3 bases: TGTGCCTGGAGCGGACGTAGAAGCTTTAGCGGGAGGACACCATACGAGCAGTACTTC.

The V call is TRBV7-3, the J call TRBJ2-2; D is possibly TRBD2 (6 bases). Trimming cost V 6 bases and J 0 bases, with 17 bases left between them. This CDR3 spans 17 amino acids. CDR1 is SGHTA, CDR2 FQGTGA, per germline. CDR3 residues: CASSQGELASNTGELFF. CDR3 DNA: TGTGCCAGCAGTCAAGGGGAACTAGCTTCGAACACCGGGGAGCTGTTTTTT.

This clone has just one count. V usage is TRBV7-2 and J usage is TRBJ2-3; D call uncertain. V lost 5 bases, J lost 4 bases, and 7 bases lay in between. Looked up from germline, CDR1 is SGHTA and CDR2 is FQGNSA. This CDR3 comprises 12 residues. In nucleotides, the CDR3 is TGTGCCAGCAGCGCATATGCAGATACGCAGTATTTT. Amino acids: CASSAYADTQYF.

The chain uses TRBV30 and TRBJ2-1; D gene ambiguous. This CDR3 is 12 amino acids long. Germline V gene lookup returns CDR1 GTSNPN and CDR2 SVGIG (reference sequence). V lost 2 bases and J 4 bases, leaving 6 bases between the germline ends. CDR3 nucleotides: TGTGCCTGGAGTCAGTTATACAATGAGCAGTTCTTC. Protein product: CAWSQLYNEQFF.